These 5 T cell receptor beta chains came from one sample sequenced in a study of OX40 agonist ivuxolimab in advanced cancers. Assay: immunoSEQ multiplex PCR; the TCRdb copy retains only in-frame clones and omits some. This sample carries around 66,000 clones, about nine tenths of them seen once, and the ten largest clones take over 1%. The specimen comprised CD4+ or CD8+ T cells sorted from blood, sampled in a trial of the OX40 agonist ivuxolimab. Every receptor here comes from an adult with an advanced solid tumor such as melanoma, head and neck, liver or kidney cancer.

J is TRBJ2-5 and V is TRBV29-1, with 7 bases identical to TRBD1. Germline V gene data show CDR1 as SQVTM and CDR2 as ANQGSEA. Trimming cost V 2 bases and J 5 bases; bases outside gene matches: 5. The CDR3 is made up of 13 amino acids. The CDR3 nucleotides read TGCAGCGTTGAAAAGGGGGCAGATGAGACCCAGTACTTC. Encoded protein: CSVEKGADETQYF.

V usage is TRBV28 and J usage is TRBJ2-2; TRBD2 agrees at 9 bases. The CDR3 length is 16 residues. V trimming: 6 bases; J trimming: 4 bases; junction bases outside the gene matches: 9. CDR1 and CDR2 from the germline V gene are MDHEN and SYDVKM. The CDR3 DNA follows: TGTGCCAGCAGCATAAGCGGGAGGTCTATCACCGGGGAGCTGTTTTTT. Translation: CASSISGRSITGELFF. The complete variable domain, with remaining parts taken from reference TRBV28 and TRBJ2-2, reads DVKVTQSSRYLVKRTGEKVFLECVQDMDHENMFWYRQDPGLGLRLIYFSYDVKMKEKGDIPEGYSVSREKKERFSLILESASTNQTSMYLCASSISGRSITGELFFGEGSRLTVL.

This clone came up once. An end of the junction differs from the germline gene, which may be a read error. The CDR3: CASSLGRDRSDEQYF. The CDR3 DNA reads as TGTGCCAGCAGCTTAGGACGGGACCGCTCCGACGAGCAGTACTTC. V is TRBV7-9 and J is TRBJ2-7; perhaps D is TRBD1 or TRBD2 (5 bases each). Germline V lookup: CDR1 SEHNR, CDR2 FQNEAQ (reference sequence). This CDR3 spans 15 amino acids.

The chain employs TRBV10-2 and TRBJ2-1; TRBD2 agrees at 9 bases. V lost 8 bases and J lost 14; bases outside the gene matches: 16. The CDR3 loop spans 14 amino acids. Looked up from germline, CDR1 is WSHSY and CDR2 is SAAADI. The CDR3 DNA is TGCGCCAGCGTATCCGGGACTAGCAGGGATGTAAAGTTCTTC. Residues: CASVSGTSRDVKFF.

The V gene is TRBV9, the J gene TRBJ2-1, with TRBD2 matching over 7 bases. Trimming removed 0 bases from V and 9 bases from J; junction bases left unmatched: 3. Germline V gene lookup returns CDR1 SGDLS and CDR2 YYNGEE. The CDR3 is 13 amino acids. The CDR3: CASSVATGGEQFF. CDR3 sequence (DNA): TGTGCCAGCAGCGTAGCTACGGGGGGTGAGCAGTTCTTC.